These 27 T cell receptor beta chains were sequenced from one sample in a study of Ad26.COV2.S vaccination and SARS-CoV-2 variants. The assay was immunoSEQ multiplex PCR, and TCRdb's table has in-frame clones only and misses some. The profile covers hundreds of thousands of clones, with about 88% appearing a single time and about 10% taken by the ten largest. The treatment was: about 20 received Ad26.COV2.S at low or high dose, single or two shots; a few received placebo; per-sample allocation not given. Repertoires come from day 63 after the first vaccine or placebo injection. Here the sequenced sample was peripheral blood, taken in a trial of Ad26.COV2.S vaccine versus placebo. The receptors were sampled from a person between 18 and 65 years old who received the Ad26.COV2.S COVID-19 vaccine or a placebo.

The table lists this clone with a few counts. V is TRBV27 and J is TRBJ2-7, with D tentatively TRBD1 (5 bases). Germline V lookup: CDR1 MNHEY, CDR2 SMNVEV (reference sequence). V shed 2 bases and J shed 3 bases, with 11 bases lying between them. This CDR3 is built from 14 residues. For the CDR3, the DNA is TGTGCCAGCAGTTTAGGGGCAGGGCACTACGAGCAGTACTTC. This gives the protein CASSLGAGHYEQYF.

This chain uses TRBV12-3 or TRBV12-4 with TRBJ2-3; D unresolved. The CDR3 runs 12 residues. V was shortened by 6 bases and J by 3 bases, with 7 bases between the two germline ends. The CDR3 DNA reads as TGTGCCAGCAGACCGTTGACAGATACGCAGTATTTT. Translated, it gives CASRPLTDTQYF.

The V call is TRBV2, the J call TRBJ2-2; no reliable D call. The V and J ends lost 4 bases and 3 bases respectively, with 15 bases between them. The CDR3 is made up of 16 amino acids. Germline loops: CDR1 SNHLY, CDR2 FYNNEI. The CDR3 region has the DNA TGTGCCAGCAGTGTAGGTGAAGGGTGGTACACCGGGGAGCTGTTTTTT. Encoded protein: CASSVGEGWYTGELFF.

V usage is TRBV27 and J usage is TRBJ2-7; D is ambiguous. The CDR3 consists of 15 residues. The germline V gene encodes CDR1 MNHEY and CDR2 SMNVEV (reference sequence). Trimming left V 6 bases short and J 7 bases short, with 22 bases between. CDR3 amino acids: CASRPQDRFVSEQYF. The CDR3 region has the DNA TGTGCCAGCAGACCACAAGACCGGTTTGTGAGTGAGCAGTACTTC.

The chain employs TRBV28 and TRBJ1-2; D remains unclear. CDR1 and CDR2 (germline): MDHEN, SYDVKM. The V end was cut by 5 bases, the J end by 9 bases, with 16 bases between. The CDR3 spans 13 residues. The CDR3 DNA is TGTGCCAGCAGTCCGAACGGGCTCCCCAGCTACACCTTC. Residues: CASSPNGLPSYTF.

J is TRBJ1-5 and V is TRBV5-6; 8 bases align to TRBD1. Germline V lookup: CDR1 SGHDT, CDR2 YYEEEE. V lost 2 bases, J lost 0 bases, and 7 bases stayed unmatched. The CDR3 is 17 amino acids. CDR3 region: CASSFRTGRDSNQPQHF. The CDR3 coding sequence is TGTGCCAGCAGCTTCCGGACAGGGAGGGATAGCAATCAGCCCCAGCATTTT.

The chain carries TRBV30 and TRBJ1-5, with 9 nucleotides matching TRBD1. Germline CDR1 reads GTSNPN; CDR2 reads SVGIG (reference sequence). V trimming: 2 bases; J trimming: 6 bases; junction bases outside the gene matches: 8. CDR3 length: 15 amino acids. The CDR3 spells CAWSKGQGDGQPQHF. CDR3 bases: TGTGCCTGGAGTAAGGGACAGGGTGACGGTCAGCCCCAGCATTTT.

The J gene is TRBJ2-1, the V gene TRBV6-4; 10 bases map to TRBD2. Germline values: CDR1 MRHNA, CDR2 SNTAGT. V lost 4 bases to trimming and J lost 1 base; unmatched junction nucleotides: 7. This CDR3 is 17 amino acids long. The CDR3 bases are TGTGCCAGCAGTGCAGCGGGGGGGCCCTGGTCCTACAATGAGCAGTTCTTC. Translation gives CASSAAGGPWSYNEQFF.

The CDR3 spells CASSFRLNQPQHF. The CDR3 DNA sequence: TGTGCCAGCAGTTTTCGGCTTAATCAGCCCCAGCATTTT. The V call is TRBV28, the J call TRBJ1-5; the D is unclear. The CDR3 covers 13 residues. V shed 3 bases and J shed 4 bases, with 7 bases lying between them. CDR1 MDHEN and CDR2 SYDVKM come from the germline V gene.

The genes are TRBV28 and TRBJ2-7; D is perhaps TRBD1 (6 bases). The germline CDR1 and CDR2 sequences are MDHEN and SYDVKM. V was trimmed by 5 bases and J by 2 bases, leaving 19 bases between them. The CDR3 sequence is 16 residues long. CDR3 sequence: CASSGLQGSGPYEQYF. The CDR3 nucleotides are TGTGCCAGCAGTGGACTCCAGGGGAGTGGCCCCTACGAGCAGTACTTC.

The rearrangement links TRBV12-3 or TRBV12-4 to TRBJ2-7, with D possibly TRBD2 on 6 matching bases. V gave up 1 base and J gave up 5 bases, with 9 bases separating them. The CDR3 has 13 amino acids. The CDR3 loop is CASSLGDWNEQYF. CDR3 in DNA: TGTGCCAGCAGTTTAGGGGACTGGAACGAGCAGTACTTC.

The chain couples TRBV6-5 to TRBJ1-2; 9 positions match TRBD1. With V trimmed by 8 bases and J by 2 bases, 3 bases remained unmatched. Germline V gene data show CDR1 as MNHEY and CDR2 as SVGAGI. The CDR3 totals 13 residues. The DNA of the CDR3 is TGTGCCAGCCGGGACAGGGAAAACTATGGCTACACCTTC. Its protein is CASRDRENYGYTF.

The chain employs TRBV28 and TRBJ1-4, with 9 bases matching TRBD1. V dropped 4 bases and J dropped 7; count of bases not matched to a gene: 7. Per the germline V gene, CDR1 is MDHEN and CDR2 is SYDVKM. This CDR3 contains 15 residues. In nucleotides, the CDR3 is TGTGCCAGCAGTTCCCTGGGACAGGGAGGTGAAAAACTGTTTTTT. Protein product: CASSSLGQGGEKLFF.

The chain carries TRBV7-2 and TRBJ1-2, with 7 bases matching TRBD1. The V gene end was trimmed by 6 bases and the J gene end by 7 bases; junction bases not matched to a gene: 14. The CDR3 loop spans 15 amino acids. Germline loops: CDR1 SGHTA, CDR2 FQGNSA. In nucleotides, the CDR3 is TGTGCCAGCAGTTACTCCTGGGACAGCCTTACTGGCTACACCTTC. It yields the protein CASSYSWDSLTGYTF.

The V call is TRBV6-6, the J call TRBJ1-5; possibly TRBD1 for D (6 bases). CDR3 length: 15 amino acids. Germline V CDR1 and CDR2: MNHNY, SVGAGI (reference sequence). V lost 6 bases to trimming and J lost 5 bases, with 17 bases between them. The CDR3 is CASSGVAGGHQPQHF. Written as DNA, the CDR3 is TGTGCCAGCAGCGGGGTCGCCGGGGGGCATCAGCCCCAGCATTTT.

The rearrangement joins TRBV4-1 to TRBJ2-7; perhaps D is TRBD1 or TRBD2 (5 bases each). Per the germline V gene, CDR1 is MGHRA and CDR2 is YSYEKL. The CDR3 loop spans 11 amino acids. V lost 5 bases and J lost 4, with 6 bases in between. The CDR3 protein is CASSGGYEQYF. Written as DNA, the CDR3 is TGCGCCAGCAGCGGGGGTTACGAGCAGTACTTC.

The rearrangement uses TRBV24-1 and TRBJ2-1; D ambiguous. The CDR3 spans 13 residues. V lost 3 bases to trimming and J lost 8 bases, with 10 bases between them. Germline assignment: CDR1 KGHDR and CDR2 SFDVKD. As DNA, the CDR3 is TGTGCCACCAGTGATCCCCCCGGTGATGAGCAGTTCTTC. The encoded protein is CATSDPPGDEQFF.

The chain links TRBV5-8 to TRBJ2-1; 11 bases fit TRBD2. The CDR3 loop spans 16 amino acids. J gave up 10 bases and V 1 base, and 10 bases lay outside the gene matches. In germline, CDR1 is SGHTS, CDR2 YDEGEE. The chain's CDR3 is CASSLRSVAGGLEQFF. The CDR3 DNA follows: TGTGCCAGCAGCTTGCGGTCTGTAGCGGGGGGGCTAGAGCAGTTCTTC.

This sequence joins TRBV19 and TRBJ1-1; D unclear. The V gene's germline CDR1 is LNHDA and CDR2 SQIVND (reference sequence). The CDR3 sequence is 16 residues long. Trimming shortened V by 1 base and J by 0 bases, and 12 bases separated the two germline ends. This chain's CDR3 is CASSIGAYGVNTEAFF. In nucleotides, the CDR3 is TGTGCCAGTAGTATAGGGGCATATGGTGTGAACACTGAAGCTTTCTTT.

The chain carries TRBV19 and TRBJ1-1, with 8 bases aligning to TRBD1. There are 14 residues in the CDR3. J was trimmed by 6 bases and V by 5 bases; bases with no gene match: 8. Germline V gene data show CDR1 as LNHDA and CDR2 as SQIVND (reference sequence). The CDR3, as DNA: TGTGCCAGTAGTCCTGGACAGGGAGGGGCTGAAGCTTTCTTT. Translating it yields CASSPGQGGAEAFF.

The rearrangement joins TRBV2 to TRBJ2-7; 8 bases are a match to TRBD2. This CDR3 is 12 amino acids long. V trimming: 7 bases; J trimming: 4 bases; junction bases outside the gene matches: 3. In germline, CDR1 is SNHLY, CDR2 FYNNEI. The DNA for the CDR3 is TGTGCCAGCAAGGAGCGGGAGTACGAGCAGTACTTC. Its protein is CASKEREYEQYF.

The rearrangement uses TRBV7-9 and TRBJ2-7; 9 bases agree with TRBD1. With V trimmed by 4 bases and J by 0 bases, 4 bases remained unmatched. The CDR3 has 15 amino acids. CDR1 and CDR2 from the germline V gene are SEHNR and FQNEAQ (reference sequence). CDR3 protein: CASSSRDRASYEQYF. CDR3 DNA sequence: TGTGCCAGCAGCTCCCGGGACAGGGCCTCCTACGAGCAGTACTTC.

The chain has TRBV6-5 and TRBJ2-3, with D perhaps given as TRBD1 or TRBD2 (5 bases each). The CDR3 contains 15 residues. Germline assignment: CDR1 MNHEY and CDR2 SVGAGI. V lost 0 bases and J lost 6, with 13 bases in between. This CDR3 is CASSYSSGGWDTQYF. Written as DNA, the CDR3 is TGTGCCAGCAGTTACTCTAGTGGGGGTTGGGATACGCAGTATTTT.

Written as DNA, the CDR3 is TGTGCCAGTAGGTGGACAGGGCCCAATCAGCCCCAGCATTTT. Protein product: CASRWTGPNQPQHF. V usage is TRBV19 and J usage is TRBJ1-5, with TRBD1 matching over 8 bases. The length of the CDR3 is 14 residues. CDR1 is LNHDA, CDR2 SQIVND, per germline (reference sequence). V trimming: 6 bases; J trimming: 3 bases; junction bases outside the gene matches: 4.

This sequence joins TRBV9 and TRBJ2-3; D might be TRBD1 (7 bases). CDR3 size: 15 residues. Trimming took off 3 bases at V and 4 bases at J, with 15 bases between the two ends. The germline gives CDR1 SGDLS, CDR2 YYNGEE. The CDR3 is CASSGGGGQSDTQYF. For the CDR3, the DNA is TGTGCCAGCAGCGGTGGAGGGGGCCAGTCAGATACGCAGTATTTT.

This chain links TRBV6-2 or TRBV6-3 with TRBJ2-1; D gene ambiguous. From germline, CDR1 is MNHEY and CDR2 SVGEGT. This CDR3 is built from 14 residues. V shed 0 bases and J shed 9 bases, with 12 bases lying between them. The CDR3 DNA reads as TGTGCCAGCAGTTACTCGTCAACCACGGGTGAGCAGTTCTTC. Protein sequence: CASSYSSTTGEQFF.

This clone was found once. The V gene is TRBV5-6, the J gene TRBJ1-5; 7 positions match TRBD1. This CDR3 is built from 14 residues. Germline loops: CDR1 SGHDT, CDR2 YYEEEE. With V trimmed by 4 bases and J by 3 bases, 4 bases remained unmatched. The CDR3, as DNA: TGTGCCAGCAGCCCGGGACAGCTCAATCAGCCCCAGCATTTT. Translated: CASSPGQLNQPQHF.